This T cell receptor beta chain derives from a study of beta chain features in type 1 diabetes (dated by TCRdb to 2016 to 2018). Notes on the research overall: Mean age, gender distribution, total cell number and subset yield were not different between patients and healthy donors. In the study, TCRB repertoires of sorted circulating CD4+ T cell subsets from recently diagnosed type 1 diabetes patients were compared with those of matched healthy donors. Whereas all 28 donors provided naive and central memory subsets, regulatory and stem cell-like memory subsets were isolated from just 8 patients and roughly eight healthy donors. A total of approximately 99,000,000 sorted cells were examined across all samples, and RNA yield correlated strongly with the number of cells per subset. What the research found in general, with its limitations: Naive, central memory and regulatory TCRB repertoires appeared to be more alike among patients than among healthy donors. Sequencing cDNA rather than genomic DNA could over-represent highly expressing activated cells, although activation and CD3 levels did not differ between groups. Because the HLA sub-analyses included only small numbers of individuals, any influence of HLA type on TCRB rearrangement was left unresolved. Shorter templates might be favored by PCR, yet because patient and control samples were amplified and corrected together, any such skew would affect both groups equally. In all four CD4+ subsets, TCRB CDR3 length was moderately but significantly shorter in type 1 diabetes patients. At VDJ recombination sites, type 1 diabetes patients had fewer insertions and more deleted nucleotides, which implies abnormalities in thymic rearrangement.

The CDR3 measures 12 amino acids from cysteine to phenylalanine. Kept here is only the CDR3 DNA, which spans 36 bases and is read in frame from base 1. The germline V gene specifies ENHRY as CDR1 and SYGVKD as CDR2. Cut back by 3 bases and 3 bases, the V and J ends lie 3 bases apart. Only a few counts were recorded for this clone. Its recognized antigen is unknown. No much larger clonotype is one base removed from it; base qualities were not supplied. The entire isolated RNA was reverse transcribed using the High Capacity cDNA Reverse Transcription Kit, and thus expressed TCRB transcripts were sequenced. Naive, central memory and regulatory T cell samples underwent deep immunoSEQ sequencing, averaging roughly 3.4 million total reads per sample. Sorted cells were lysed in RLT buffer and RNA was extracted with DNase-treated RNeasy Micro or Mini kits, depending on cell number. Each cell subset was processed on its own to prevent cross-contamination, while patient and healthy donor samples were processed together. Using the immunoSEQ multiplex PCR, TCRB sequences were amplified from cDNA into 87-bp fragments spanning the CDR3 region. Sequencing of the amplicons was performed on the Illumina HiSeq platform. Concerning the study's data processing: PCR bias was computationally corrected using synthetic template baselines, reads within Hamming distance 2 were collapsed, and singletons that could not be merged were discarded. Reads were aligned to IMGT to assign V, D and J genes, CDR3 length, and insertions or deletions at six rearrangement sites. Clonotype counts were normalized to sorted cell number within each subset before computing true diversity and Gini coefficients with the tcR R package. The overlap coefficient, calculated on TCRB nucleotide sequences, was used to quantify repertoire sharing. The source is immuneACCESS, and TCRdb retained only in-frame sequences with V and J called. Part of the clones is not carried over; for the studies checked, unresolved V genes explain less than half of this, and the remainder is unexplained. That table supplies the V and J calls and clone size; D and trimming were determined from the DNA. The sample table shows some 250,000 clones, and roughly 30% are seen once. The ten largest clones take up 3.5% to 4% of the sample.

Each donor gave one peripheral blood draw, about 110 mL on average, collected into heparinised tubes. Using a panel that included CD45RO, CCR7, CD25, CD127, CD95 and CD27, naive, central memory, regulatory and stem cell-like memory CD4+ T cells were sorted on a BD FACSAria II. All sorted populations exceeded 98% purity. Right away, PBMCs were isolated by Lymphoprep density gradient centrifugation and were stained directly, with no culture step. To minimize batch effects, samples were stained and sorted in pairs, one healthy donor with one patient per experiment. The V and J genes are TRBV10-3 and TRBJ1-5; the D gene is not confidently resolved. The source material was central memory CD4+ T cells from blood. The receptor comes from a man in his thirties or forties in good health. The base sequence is TGTGCCATCAGTGACCTCAATCAGCCCCAGCATTTT. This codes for CAISDLNQPQHF.